Listed below are T cell receptor beta chains from one sample, sequenced in a study of cytomegalovirus exposure and HLA in healthy donors. Generated by immunoSEQ multiplex PCR, the TCRdb table keeps only in-frame clones and is missing some. The data contain under 170,000 clones, roughly 63% of them seen just once; the ten biggest clones take up under 7.5%. Sequencing was done on a sample of PBMCs. All receptors come from a woman aged 55-75 years in good health and CMV-seropositive. Each CDR3 is given with its conserved first and last residue. A D gene is named only where the DNA matches it firmly. Some rows have no size entry. The others give once, few or many, or a class for an expanded clone.

J	V	size	D	length	CDR3	DNA
TRBJ1-1	TRBV18	.	.	13	CASSPGHNTEAFF	TGTGCCAGCTCCCCAGGACACAACACTGAAGCTTTCTTT
TRBJ2-1	TRBV9	.	.	16	CASSVVGRGSYNEQFF	TGTGCCAGCAGCGTAGTAGGGAGGGGGTCCTACAATGAGCAGTTCTTC
TRBJ1-1	TRBV27	.	TRBD1	18	CASSSPRTGGVTDTEAFF	TGTGCCAGCAGTTCCCCCCGGACAGGGGGCGTTACGGACACTGAAGCTTTCTTT
TRBJ1-2	TRBV19	.	.	12	CASGGGGYGYTF	TGTGCGAGCGGAGGTGGCGGCTATGGCTACACCTTC
TRBJ2-5	TRBV7-2	.	TRBD2	16	CASSLGSGRTQETQYF	TGTGCCAGCAGCTTAGGTAGCGGGAGGACGCAAGAGACCCAGTACTTC
TRBJ1-1	TRBV9	.	.	15	CASSVGLGGGDEAFF	TGTGCCAGCAGCGTAGGATTGGGAGGGGGAGATGAAGCTTTCTTT
TRBJ1-2	TRBV6-6	.	.	14	CASSSLTVDYGYTF	TGTGCCAGCAGTTCCTTGACAGTAGACTATGGCTACACCTTC
TRBJ2-3	TRBV5-1	.	TRBD2	18	CASSFVSASGSVTDTQYF	TGCGCCAGCAGCTTCGTTTCAGCGAGCGGGAGTGTAACAGATACGCAGTATTTT
TRBJ2-7	TRBV7-2	.	.	15	CASSTLTSYSYEQYF	TGTGCCAGCAGCACACTTACTAGCTACTCCTACGAGCAGTACTTC
TRBJ2-7	TRBV28	few	TRBD2	14	CASSFGLGIYEQYF	TGTGCCAGCAGTTTCGGACTAGGAATATACGAGCAGTACTTC
TRBJ2-6	TRBV2	.	TRBD2	19	CASRARLAGVSSGANVLTF	TGTGCCAGCAGAGCGAGGTTAGCGGGAGTTTCCTCTGGGGCCAACGTCCTGACTTTC
TRBJ1-4	TRBV9	once	TRBD1	16	CASSAKLGGDNEKLFF	TGTGCCAGCAGCGCCAAATTAGGGGGCGATAATGAAAAACTGTTTTTT
TRBJ2-3	TRBV27	.	TRBD1	13	CASSGDRTDTQYF	TGTGCCAGCAGTGGGGACAGAACAGATACGCAGTATTTT
TRBJ2-3	TRBV11-2	.	TRBD2	18	CASSLVISGSWGTDTQYF	TGTGCCAGCAGCTTAGTCATTAGCGGGAGTTGGGGCACAGATACGCAGTATTTT
TRBJ2-7	TRBV11-2	few	.	13	CASSSYKSYEQYF	TGTGCCAGCAGCTCTTACAAGTCCTACGAGCAGTACTTC
TRBJ2-7	TRBV7-8	.	TRBD2	19	CASSLGGLAGGIAHYEQYF	TGTGCCAGCAGCTTAGGGGGACTAGCGGGAGGAATAGCGCACTACGAGCAGTACTTC
TRBJ2-2	TRBV4-3	few	TRBD2	18	CASSIRLAGVGDTGELFF	TGCGCCAGCAGCATCCGACTAGCGGGAGTGGGTGACACCGGGGAGCTGTTTTTT
TRBJ1-2	TRBV28	.	.	16	CASRDIKGRGGYGYTF	TGTGCCAGCAGAGACATCAAGGGGCGCGGCGGCTATGGCTACACCTTC
TRBJ1-3	TRBV5-5	few	.	15	CASSLDSLYGNTIYF	TGTGCCAGCAGCTTGGACAGTCTGTACGGAAACACCATATATTTT